One T cell receptor (beta chain) is described in this entry. Its antigen is not known. Libraries were prepared by immunoSEQ multiplex PCR; TCRdb keeps only in-frame clonotypes and omits some of them. This table has about 27,000 clones, about 78% appearing once. Relapses following autologous stem cell transplantation were seen in all patients, with brentuximab vedotin exposure varying. This specimen comes from a study of PD-1 blockade in classical Hodgkin lymphoma. Study-wide findings and caveats: Patients excluded were those beginning nivolumab under 1 year after ASCT. By cycle point C4D1, TCR diversity had risen significantly in CD4+ cells (but not CD8+ cells). Patients newly diagnosed and complete responders had comparable baseline diversity. Healthy donors were reported to have higher baseline TCR diversity than newly diagnosed patients.

Material: peripheral blood mononuclear cells (PBMCs), obtained before the second cycle of nivolumab. This receptor was obtained from a human donor with classical Hodgkin lymphoma.

This CDR3 is CASSLQGWDTEAFF. For the CDR3, the DNA is TGTGCCAGCAGCTTACAGGGCTGGGACACTGAAGCTTTCTTT. This chain joins TRBV7-2 and TRBJ1-1, with D possibly TRBD1 on 5 matching bases. The CDR3 totals 14 residues. Germline CDR1 and CDR2: SGHTA and FQGNSA. Between the trimmed V and J ends, which lost 2 bases and 3 bases, there was a span of 10 bases.